This is a list of T cell receptor beta chains from one sample in a study of T-cell memory formation after mild COVID-19. TCRdb processed the 5' RACE reads anew with MiXCR; each CDR3 protein has one entry. The sample contains roughly 500,000 distinct CDR3 sequences, just over 20% of which appear only once. Sequencing used PBMCs or a T cell subset sorted from them (not recorded which). All receptors come from an adult woman who had mild COVID-19 (a few samples of this study predate the infection). Cell type and time point are not known. Both conserved end residues are part of each CDR3. The D gene is left open where the match is weak. For some rows the clone size is stated as once, few or many, or as a class when expanded; others skip it.

v_gene: TRBV11-2; j_gene: TRBJ2-7; d_gene: TRBD1; abundance: many; CDR3nt: TGTGCCAGCAGCTTATGGGGACAGGGGATCTACGAGCAGTACTTC; CDR3aa: CASSLWGQGIYEQYF
v_gene: TRBV15; j_gene: TRBJ2-3; d_gene: TRBD2; abundance: -; CDR3nt: TGTGCCACCAGCGGGACTAGCGGGAGTCGCACAGATACGCAGTATTTT; CDR3aa: CATSGTSGSRTDTQYF
v_gene: TRBV12-3/TRBV12-4; j_gene: TRBJ2-3; d_gene: -; abundance: many; CDR3nt: TGCGCCAGCAGCTTGTCAGATACGCAGTATTTT; CDR3aa: CASSLSDTQYF
v_gene: TRBV11-2; j_gene: TRBJ2-2; d_gene: TRBD1; abundance: -; CDR3nt: TGTGCCAGCAGCTCGTGGGTCGGACAGGCGAACACCGGGGAGCTGTTTTTT; CDR3aa: CASSSWVGQANTGELFF
v_gene: TRBV7-6; j_gene: TRBJ2-2; d_gene: -; abundance: -; CDR3nt: TGTGCCAGCAGCTTAGCGGAGGGACAGTTGAACACCGGGGAGCTGTTTTTT; CDR3aa: CASSLAEGQLNTGELFF
v_gene: TRBV3-1; j_gene: TRBJ1-1; d_gene: -; abundance: -; CDR3nt: TGTGCCAGCAGCCAAGAAACGTACACTGAAGCTTTCTTT; CDR3aa: CASSQETYTEAFF
v_gene: TRBV29-1; j_gene: TRBJ1-2; d_gene: -; abundance: -; CDR3nt: TGCAGCGTGGCACTGGACAGTTACTATGGCTACACCTTC; CDR3aa: CSVALDSYYGYTF
v_gene: TRBV6-2/TRBV6-3; j_gene: TRBJ2-1; d_gene: -; abundance: -; CDR3nt: TGTGCCAGCTTCCGGGGGCCGGGGGCCCCTGAGCAGTTCTTC; CDR3aa: CASFRGPGAPEQFF
v_gene: TRBV7-2; j_gene: TRBJ2-1; d_gene: -; abundance: few; CDR3nt: TGTGCCAGCAGCTTTGATCGGACCAACAATGAGCAGTTCTTC; CDR3aa: CASSFDRTNNEQFF
v_gene: TRBV12-3/TRBV12-4; j_gene: TRBJ2-7; d_gene: -; abundance: -; CDR3nt: TGTGCCAGCAGTTTCTCAGGGCTCTACGAGCAGTACTTC; CDR3aa: CASSFSGLYEQYF
v_gene: TRBV4-1; j_gene: TRBJ2-7; d_gene: -; abundance: -; CDR3nt: TGCGCCAGCAGCCAAGAAGGTGGCCCCGCGAGCTCCTACGAGCAGTACTTC; CDR3aa: CASSQEGGPASSYEQYF
v_gene: TRBV11-3; j_gene: TRBJ2-3; d_gene: -; abundance: -; CDR3nt: TGTGCCAGCAGCCAAAACACAGATACGCAGTATTTT; CDR3aa: CASSQNTDTQYF
v_gene: TRBV6-2/TRBV6-3; j_gene: TRBJ2-2; d_gene: -; abundance: -; CDR3nt: TGTGCCAGCAAAACAGGGAGTCTGAACACCGGGGAGCTGTTTTTT; CDR3aa: CASKTGSLNTGELFF
v_gene: TRBV27; j_gene: TRBJ1-2; d_gene: TRBD1; abundance: -; CDR3nt: TGTGCCAGCAGTGCCTCGACAGGGACCGGCTATGGCTACACCTTC; CDR3aa: CASSASTGTGYGYTF
v_gene: TRBV7-3; j_gene: TRBJ2-6; d_gene: -; abundance: -; CDR3nt: TGTGCCAGCAGCCCGGGGGTGATCTCTGGGGCCAACGTCCTGACTTTC; CDR3aa: CASSPGVISGANVLTF
v_gene: TRBV18; j_gene: TRBJ1-1; d_gene: -; abundance: -; CDR3nt: TGTGCCAGCTCACCACCGTGGAACACTGAAGCTTTCTTT; CDR3aa: CASSPPWNTEAFF
v_gene: TRBV5-1; j_gene: TRBJ2-7; d_gene: -; abundance: -; CDR3nt: TGCGCCAGCAGCTTGTCGATTTACGAGCAGTACTTC; CDR3aa: CASSLSIYEQYF
v_gene: TRBV5-1; j_gene: TRBJ2-1; d_gene: TRBD1; abundance: -; CDR3nt: TGCGCCAGCAGCCACGGACAGGGTACCTACAATGAGCAGTTCTTC; CDR3aa: CASSHGQGTYNEQFF
v_gene: TRBV29-1; j_gene: TRBJ1-4; d_gene: TRBD1; abundance: -; CDR3nt: TGCAGCGTTGTAGGCCAGGGGGGCGGCTCGGATGAAAAACTGTTTTTT; CDR3aa: CSVVGQGGGSDEKLFF
v_gene: TRBV15; j_gene: TRBJ2-7; d_gene: -; abundance: -; CDR3nt: TGTGCCACCAGCAGCACCCGGGGTTCAGGGTACGACGAGCAGTACTTC; CDR3aa: CATSSTRGSGYDEQYF
v_gene: TRBV9; j_gene: TRBJ2-1; d_gene: TRBD2; abundance: -; CDR3nt: TGTGCCAGCAGCCCCCCGGGGGGGCTCGACAATGAGCAGTTCTTC; CDR3aa: CASSPPGGLDNEQFF
v_gene: TRBV7-9; j_gene: TRBJ2-2; d_gene: TRBD1; abundance: -; CDR3nt: TGTGCCAGCACACCCGGGACAGGGGCACGGGAGCTGTTTTTT; CDR3aa: CASTPGTGARELFF
v_gene: TRBV5-6; j_gene: TRBJ2-1; d_gene: TRBD2; abundance: few; CDR3nt: TGTGCCAGCAGCCCCGGGACTAGCGGGGACCAACAGTTCTTC; CDR3aa: CASSPGTSGDQQFF
v_gene: TRBV7-8; j_gene: TRBJ1-4; d_gene: -; abundance: -; CDR3nt: TGTGCCAGCAGTCGATCTTCCGGGCCTGGCGAAAAACTGTTTTTT; CDR3aa: CASSRSSGPGEKLFF
v_gene: TRBV14; j_gene: TRBJ2-5; d_gene: -; abundance: -; CDR3nt: TGTGCCAGCAGCCCAGGCTATGGGGGGTTCCGAGAGACCCAGTACTTC; CDR3aa: CASSPGYGGFRETQYF